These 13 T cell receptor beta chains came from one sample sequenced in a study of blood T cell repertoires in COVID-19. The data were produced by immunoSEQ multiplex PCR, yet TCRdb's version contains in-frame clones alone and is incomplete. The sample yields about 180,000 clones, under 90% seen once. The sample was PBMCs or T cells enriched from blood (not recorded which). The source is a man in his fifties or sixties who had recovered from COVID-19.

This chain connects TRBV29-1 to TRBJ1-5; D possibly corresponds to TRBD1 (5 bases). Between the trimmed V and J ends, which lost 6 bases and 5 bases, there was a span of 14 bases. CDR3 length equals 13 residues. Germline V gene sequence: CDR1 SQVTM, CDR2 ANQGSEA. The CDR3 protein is CSVLGGWDQPQHF. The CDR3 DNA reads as TGCAGCGTCCTCGGGGGTTGGGATCAGCCCCAGCATTTT.

In DNA form, the CDR3 reads TGTGCCAGTGGAATAGGGGCAAAAGAGACCCAGTACTTC. It is translated as CASGIGAKETQYF. The V gene is TRBV12-3 or TRBV12-4, the J gene TRBJ2-5; perhaps TRBD1 as D (5 bases). This CDR3 comprises 13 residues. V was pared by 9 bases and J by 3 bases, with 14 bases between.

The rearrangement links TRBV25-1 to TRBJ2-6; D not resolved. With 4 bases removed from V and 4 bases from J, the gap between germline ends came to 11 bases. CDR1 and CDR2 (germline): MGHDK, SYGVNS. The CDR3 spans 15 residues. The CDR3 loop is CASSARLVGANVLTF. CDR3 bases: TGTGCCAGCAGTGCGAGGTTAGTCGGGGCCAACGTCCTGACTTTC.

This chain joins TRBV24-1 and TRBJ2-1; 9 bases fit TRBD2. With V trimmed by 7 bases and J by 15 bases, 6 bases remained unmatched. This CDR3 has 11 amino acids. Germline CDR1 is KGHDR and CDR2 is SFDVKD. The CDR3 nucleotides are TGTGCCACCAGCCAGCGGGGGGCCAGGTTCTTC. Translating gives CATSQRGARFF.

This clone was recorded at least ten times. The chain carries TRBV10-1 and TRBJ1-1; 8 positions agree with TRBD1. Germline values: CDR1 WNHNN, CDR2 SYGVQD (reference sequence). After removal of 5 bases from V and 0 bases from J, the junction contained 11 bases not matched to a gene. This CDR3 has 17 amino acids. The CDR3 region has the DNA TGCGCCAGCAGTCCATCGCCGGGACAGGAAATGAACACTGAAGCTTTCTTT. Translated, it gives CASSPSPGQEMNTEAFF.

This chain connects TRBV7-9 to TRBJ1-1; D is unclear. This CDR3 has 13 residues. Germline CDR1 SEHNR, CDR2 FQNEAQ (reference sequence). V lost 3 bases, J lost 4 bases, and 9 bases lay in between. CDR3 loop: CASSFSESTEAFF. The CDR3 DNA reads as TGTGCCAGCAGCTTCTCGGAGAGCACTGAAGCTTTCTTT.

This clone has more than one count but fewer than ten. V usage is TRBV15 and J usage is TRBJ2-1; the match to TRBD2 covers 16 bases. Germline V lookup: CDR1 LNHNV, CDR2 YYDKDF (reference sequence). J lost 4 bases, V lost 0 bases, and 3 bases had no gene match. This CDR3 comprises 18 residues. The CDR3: CATSRDWGLAGGYNEQFF. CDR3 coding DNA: TGTGCCACCAGCAGAGATTGGGGACTAGCGGGAGGGTACAATGAGCAGTTCTTC.

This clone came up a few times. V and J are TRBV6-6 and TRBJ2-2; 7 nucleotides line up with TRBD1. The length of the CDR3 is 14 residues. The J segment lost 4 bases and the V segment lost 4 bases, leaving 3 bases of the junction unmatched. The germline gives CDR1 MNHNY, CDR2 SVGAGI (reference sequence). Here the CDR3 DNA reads TGTGCCAGCAGTTTGAAGGGGGCCACCGGGGAGCTGTTTTTT. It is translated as CASSLKGATGELFF.

The CDR3 sequence is CASNEKTGMNTEAFF. As DNA, the CDR3 is TGTGCCAGCAACGAGAAGACAGGGATGAACACTGAAGCTTTCTTT. The chain recombines TRBV21-1 with TRBJ1-1; the DNA was not compared with TRBD1, the D call given in the table. TRBV21-1 is an annotated pseudogene. The CDR3 runs 15 residues.

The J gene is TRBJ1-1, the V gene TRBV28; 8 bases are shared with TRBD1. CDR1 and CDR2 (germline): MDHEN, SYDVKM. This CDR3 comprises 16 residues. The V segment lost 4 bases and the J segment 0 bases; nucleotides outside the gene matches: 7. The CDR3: CASSSGQVDMNTEAFF. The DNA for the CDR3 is TGTGCCAGCAGTTCGGGACAGGTTGATATGAACACTGAAGCTTTCTTT.

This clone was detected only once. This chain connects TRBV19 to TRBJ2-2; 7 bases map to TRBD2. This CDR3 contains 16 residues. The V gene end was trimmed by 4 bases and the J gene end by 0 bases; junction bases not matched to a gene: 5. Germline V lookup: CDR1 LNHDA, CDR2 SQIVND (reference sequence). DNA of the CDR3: TGTGCCAGTAGTACAATAGCGGGCGCGAACACCGGGGAGCTGTTTTTT. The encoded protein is CASSTIAGANTGELFF.

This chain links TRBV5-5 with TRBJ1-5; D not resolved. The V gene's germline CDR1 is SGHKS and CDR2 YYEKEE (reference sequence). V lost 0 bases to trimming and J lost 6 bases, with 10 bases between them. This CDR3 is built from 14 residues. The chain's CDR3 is CASSLAPVTQPQHF. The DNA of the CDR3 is TGTGCCAGCAGCTTGGCCCCAGTAACTCAGCCCCAGCATTTT.

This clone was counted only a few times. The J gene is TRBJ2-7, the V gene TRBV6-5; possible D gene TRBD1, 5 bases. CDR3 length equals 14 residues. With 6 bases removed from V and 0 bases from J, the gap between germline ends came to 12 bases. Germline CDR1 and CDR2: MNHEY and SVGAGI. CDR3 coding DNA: TGTGCCAGCAGCGGACATTCTGACTCCTACGAGCAGTACTTC. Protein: CASSGHSDSYEQYF.